Listed below are T cell receptor beta chains from one sample, sequenced in a study of T cells after posttransplantation cyclophosphamide. Profiling relied on immunoSEQ multiplex PCR, and the TCRdb table lists in-frame clones only, not all of them. Here the sample spans tens of thousands of clones, about 86% being singletons. The sample consisted of PBMCs. These receptors originate from a young man with a blood cancer, CMV-positive, and with a related stem cell donor. Both conserved end residues are part of each CDR3. The D gene is left open where the match is weak. Clone size appears in some rows only: once, few, many, or a class for an expanded clone.

D gene	J gene	V gene	clone size	CDR3 protein	CDR3 DNA
NA	TRBJ1-3	TRBV5-8	NA	CASSTRVSGNTIYF	TGTGCCAGCAGCACCAGGGTATCTGGAAACACCATATATTTT
NA	TRBJ2-1	TRBV11-3	NA	CASSFLGGAYNEQFF	TGTGCCAGCAGCTTTTTGGGGGGGGCTTACAATGAGCAGTTCTTC
NA	TRBJ1-5	TRBV2	NA	CASTLDRNSNQPQHF	TGTGCCAGCACCCTGGACAGAAATAGCAATCAGCCCCAGCATTTT
NA	TRBJ2-5	TRBV12-5	NA	CASGLGQGIETQYF	TGTGCTAGTGGTTTGGGCCAGGGAATCGAGACCCAGTACTTC
NA	TRBJ2-3	TRBV2	NA	CASSPSTGADTQYF	TGTGCCAGCAGTCCGTCGACAGGCGCAGATACGCAGTATTTT
NA	TRBJ2-3	TRBV19	NA	CASLGRDTQYF	TGTGCCAGTTTGGGGCGGGATACGCAGTATTTT
NA	TRBJ1-3	TRBV11-2	NA	CASSLAPPSSGNTIYF	TGTGCCAGCAGCTTAGCGCCGCCGAGCTCTGGAAACACCATATATTTT
TRBD1	TRBJ1-5	TRBV7-2	NA	CASSPPGQGNQPQHF	TGTGCCAGCAGCCCACCCGGACAGGGGAATCAGCCCCAGCATTTT
NA	TRBJ2-7	TRBV6-6	few	CASSYRETGEQYF	TGTGCCAGCAGTTACAGGGAGACGGGCGAGCAGTACTTC
TRBD1	TRBJ1-5	TRBV28	NA	CASSLRGQKNQPQHF	TGTGCCAGCAGTTTACGGGGACAGAAGAATCAGCCCCAGCATTTT
NA	TRBJ2-7	TRBV14	NA	CASSQGISGSYEQYF	TGTGCCAGCAGCCAAGGTATTAGCGGCTCCTACGAGCAGTACTTC
NA	TRBJ1-1	TRBV6-1	NA	CASSLDRTEAFF	TGTGCCAGCAGCTTAGACAGGACTGAAGCTTTCTTT
TRBD1	TRBJ2-7	TRBV28	NA	CASSFRGLYSYEQYF	TGTGCCAGCAGTTTCAGGGGGCTCTACTCCTACGAGCAGTACTTC
TRBD2	TRBJ2-3	TRBV6-4	NA	CASRLLAGSTDTQYF	TGTGCCAGCAGACTACTAGCGGGGAGCACAGATACGCAGTATTTT
TRBD2	TRBJ2-7	TRBV27	NA	CASIGLAGGSYEQYF	TGTGCCAGCATTGGACTAGCGGGAGGATCCTACGAGCAGTACTTC
NA	TRBJ2-3	TRBV28	NA	CASSPMYRGGSDTQYF	TGTGCCAGCAGTCCCATGTACAGGGGGGGGTCAGATACGCAGTATTTT
NA	TRBJ1-2	TRBV7-9	NA	CASSLNGRGEGGYTF	TGTGCCAGCAGCTTAAACGGCAGGGGAGAAGGAGGCTACACCTTC
TRBD1	TRBJ2-7	TRBV5-4	once	CASSRTGDSYEQYF	TGTGCCAGCAGCCGGACAGGGGACTCCTACGAGCAGTACTTC
TRBD2	TRBJ2-1	TRBV30	NA	CAWSATPRLAGVNEQFF	TGTGCCTGGAGCGCTACCCCCCGACTAGCGGGAGTCAATGAGCAGTTCTTC
TRBD1	TRBJ2-7	TRBV7-2	NA	CASSRDRVGSYEQYF	TGTGCCAGCAGCCGGGACAGGGTAGGGTCCTACGAGCAGTACTTC
NA	TRBJ1-5	TRBV6-6	NA	CASSPQADQPQHF	TGTGCCAGCAGTCCGCAGGCAGATCAGCCCCAGCATTTT
NA	TRBJ2-5	TRBV11-3	NA	CASSLDSTKTYF	TGTGCCAGCAGCTTAGATAGCACTAAGACGTACTTC
NA	TRBJ2-7	TRBV29-1	NA	CSVLTTDSYEQYF	TGCAGCGTATTAACGACAGACTCCTACGAGCAGTACTTC
NA	TRBJ2-3	TRBV25-1	NA	CASSSRGSTDTQYF	TGTGCCAGCAGTTCTCGCGGGTCCACAGATACGCAGTATTTT
NA	TRBJ1-1	TRBV7-9	few	CASSSFRNTEAFF	TGTGCCAGCAGCTCATTTAGAAACACTGAAGCTTTCTTT
NA	TRBJ1-1	TRBV19	NA	CASSMVRGEGVWTLNTEAFF	TGTGCCAGTAGTATGGTACGTGGGGAAGGGGTTTGGACCTTGAACACTGAAGCTTTCTTT
TRBD2	TRBJ2-1	TRBV5-1	once	CASSLVLAGRTEQFF	TGCGCCAGCAGCTTGGTACTAGCGGGACGTACTGAGCAGTTCTTC
TRBD2	TRBJ2-3	TRBV7-2	NA	CASSLLQREVTTDTQYF	TGTGCCAGCAGCTTATTACAGCGGGAGGTAACTACAGATACGCAGTATTTT
TRBD1	TRBJ1-4	TRBV7-2	NA	CASSRQGTNEKLFF	TGTGCCAGCAGCCGACAGGGAACTAATGAAAAACTGTTTTTT
NA	TRBJ1-5	TRBV28	NA	CASSSGTDYQPQHF	TGTGCCAGCAGTTCCGGGACTGATTATCAGCCCCAGCATTTT